The 8 T cell receptor beta chains reported below all come from one sample, sequenced in a study of blood T cell repertoires in COVID-19. Clones were read by immunoSEQ multiplex PCR, and TCRdb kept only the in-frame ones, dropping some. The sample lists just under 150,000 clones, 80% to 90% occurring once. Sequenced material: peripheral blood. The origin of the receptors is a human donor with acute or convalescent COVID-19. The donor label of this sample is uncertain.

This CDR3 is CASSPQIGSLAGNTIYF. The CDR3 region has the DNA TGTGCCAGCAGCCCCCAGATTGGCAGTCTAGCTGGAAACACCATATATTTT. The chain employs TRBV9 and TRBJ1-3, with D uncertain. Trimming cost V 4 bases and J 2 bases, with 19 bases left between them. This CDR3 contains 17 residues. Germline CDR1 and CDR2: SGDLS and YYNGEE. The full variable domain, with the rest looked up from reference TRBV9 and TRBJ1-3, is DSGVTQTPKHLITATGQRVTLRCSPRSGDLSVYWYQQSLDQGLQFLIQYYNGEERAKGNILERFSAQQFPDLHSELNLSSLELGDSALYFCASSPQIGSLAGNTIYFGEGSWLTVV.

This chain uses TRBV5-8 with TRBJ1-1; no firm D call. The germline gives CDR1 SGHTS, CDR2 YDEGEE. Trimming removed 1 base from V and 5 bases from J, with 9 bases in between. This CDR3 contains 13 residues. The CDR3 nucleotides read TGTGCCAGCAGCTTGCAGGTTTTAACTGAAGCTTTCTTT. Its protein product is CASSLQVLTEAFF.

This clone has just one count. The rearrangement uses TRBV28 and TRBJ1-2; 11 bases map to TRBD1. There are 17 residues in the CDR3. Germline V gene sequence: CDR1 MDHEN, CDR2 SYDVKM. The V and J ends lost 5 bases and 5 bases, in that order; junction bases with no gene match: 13. CDR3 region: CASSTTPGTGGSYGYTF. CDR3 DNA sequence: TGTGCCAGCAGTACGACCCCCGGGACAGGGGGGAGTTATGGCTACACCTTC.

J is TRBJ1-4 and V is TRBV7-9, with D unclear. V was clipped by 5 bases and J by 2 bases, with 9 bases between them. Germline V CDR1 and CDR2: SEHNR, FQNEAQ (reference sequence). The CDR3 is 14 amino acids. Here the CDR3 DNA reads TGTGCCAGCAGCCTCCGAGATACTAATGAAAAACTGTTTTTT. Translation: CASSLRDTNEKLFF.

This clone was recorded a few times. V usage is TRBV25-1 and J usage is TRBJ1-3; 8 bases agree with TRBD1. The J segment lost 2 bases and the V segment lost 6 bases, leaving 6 bases of the junction unmatched. The CDR3 consists of 15 residues. CDR1 and CDR2 (germline): MGHDK, SYGVNS. This CDR3 is CASSRDRRAGNTIYF. CDR3 nucleotides: TGTGCCAGCAGCCGGGACAGGAGAGCTGGAAACACCATATATTTT.

The CDR3 sequence: CASSPRQGITEAFF. The CDR3 DNA reads as TGTGCCAGTAGCCCGCGACAGGGTATCACTGAAGCTTTCTTT. The rearrangement uses TRBV19 and TRBJ1-1, with 7 bases that match TRBD1. The CDR3 runs 14 residues. The germline gives CDR1 LNHDA, CDR2 SQIVND (reference sequence). V lost 6 bases to trimming and J lost 4 bases; unmatched junction nucleotides: 8.

This chain joins TRBV5-1 and TRBJ1-1; 9 nucleotides align to TRBD1. This CDR3 contains 17 residues. Germline V CDR1 and CDR2: SGHRS, YFSETQ. J was trimmed by 0 bases and V by 2 bases; bases with no gene match: 8. This CDR3 reads CASSFTPGQGMNTEAFF. Here the CDR3 DNA reads TGCGCCAGCAGCTTTACCCCGGGACAGGGCATGAACACTGAAGCTTTCTTT.

The CDR3, as DNA: TGTGCCACCCGCATGTTACTGGAGCTGGGAGATACGCAGTATTTT. This gives the protein CATRMLLELGDTQYF. The rearrangement uses TRBV15 and TRBJ2-3; D call uncertain. Trimming removed 8 bases at V and 5 bases at J, with 20 bases between. This CDR3 has 15 residues. Germline values: CDR1 LNHNV, CDR2 YYDKDF (reference sequence).